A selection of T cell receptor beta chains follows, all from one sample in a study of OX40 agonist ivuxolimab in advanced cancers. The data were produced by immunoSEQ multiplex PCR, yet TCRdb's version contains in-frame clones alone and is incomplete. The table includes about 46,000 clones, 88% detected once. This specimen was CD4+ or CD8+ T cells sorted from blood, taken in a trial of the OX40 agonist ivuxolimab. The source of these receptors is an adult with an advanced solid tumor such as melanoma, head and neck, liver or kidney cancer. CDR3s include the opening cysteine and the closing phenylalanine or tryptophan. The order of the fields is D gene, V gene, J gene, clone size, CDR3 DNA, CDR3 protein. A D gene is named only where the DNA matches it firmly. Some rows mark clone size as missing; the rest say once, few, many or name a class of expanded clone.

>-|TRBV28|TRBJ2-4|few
TGTGCCAGCAGACAGACAGGCCTTAAAAACATTCAGTACTTC
CASRQTGLKNIQYF
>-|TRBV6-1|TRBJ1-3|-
TGTGCCAGCAGTGAAGCGAATTTTAAAGGGTGGAGCTCTGGAAACACCATATATTTT
CASSEANFKGWSSGNTIYF
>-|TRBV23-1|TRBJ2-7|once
TGCGCCAGCAGCCCGGGTTCTGACGAGCAGTACTTC
CASSPGSDEQYF
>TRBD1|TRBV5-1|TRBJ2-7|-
TGCGCCAGCAGCGTAGGGGGCGGATGGTTCTACGAGCAGTACTTC
CASSVGGGWFYEQYF
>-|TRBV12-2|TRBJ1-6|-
TGTGCAAGTCGCTTGCTATACCACGGGCCGAAGGGATTGGCCCTCCACTTT
CASRLLYHGPKGLALHF
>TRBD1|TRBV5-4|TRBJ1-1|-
TGTGCCAGCAGCTCGGGCAGGGGGCCTGAAGCTTTCTTT
CASSSGRGPEAFF
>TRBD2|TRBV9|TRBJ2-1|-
TGTGCCAGCAGCGTCGGACTAGCGGGGATCTACAATGAGCAGTTCTTC
CASSVGLAGIYNEQFF
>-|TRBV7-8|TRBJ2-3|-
TGTGCCAGCAGCTTAGTATCAGATACGCAGTATTTT
CASSLVSDTQYF
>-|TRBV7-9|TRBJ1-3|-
TGTGCCAGCAGCGCTCAGGGCCTAATCTCTGGAAACACCATATATTTT
CASSAQGLISGNTIYF
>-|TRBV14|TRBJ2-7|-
TGTGCCAGCAGCCAAGCAACCCCGCCGAGCGAGCAGTACTTC
CASSQATPPSEQYF
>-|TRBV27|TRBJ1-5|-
TGTGCCAGCAGTTTAGGTCGAGGTCAGCCCCAGCATTTT
CASSLGRGQPQHF
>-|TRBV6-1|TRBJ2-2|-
TGTGCCAGCAGAGGCCGAAACACCGGGGAGCTGTTTTTT
CASRGRNTGELFF
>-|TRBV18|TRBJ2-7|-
TGTGCCAGCTCACCAGGGGGACAAACCTACGAGCAGTACTTC
CASSPGGQTYEQYF
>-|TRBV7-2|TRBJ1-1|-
TGTGCCAGCAGCTGGGGAGACACTGAAGCTTTCTTT
CASSWGDTEAFF
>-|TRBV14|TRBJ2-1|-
TGTGCCAGCCGTGCCCGCGGGGCATACAATGAGCAGTTCTTC
CASRARGAYNEQFF
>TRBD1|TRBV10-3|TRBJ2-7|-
TGTGCCGGATCCTACGGGACAGGGGACTACGAGCAGTACTTC
CAGSYGTGDYEQYF
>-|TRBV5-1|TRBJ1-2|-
TGCGCCAGCAGCTTGGAACCGACAATGGATGGCTACACCTTC
CASSLEPTMDGYTF
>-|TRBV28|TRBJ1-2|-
TGTGCCAGCAGTTTACAGGGTTATGGCTACACCTTC
CASSLQGYGYTF
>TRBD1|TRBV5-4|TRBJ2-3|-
TGTGCCAGCAGTTTAACCGGGACAGACTCAGATACGCAGTATTTT
CASSLTGTDSDTQYF
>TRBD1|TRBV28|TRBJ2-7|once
TGTGCCAGCACTAAGACAGGGCTGAGCTACGAGCAGTACTTC
CASTKTGLSYEQYF
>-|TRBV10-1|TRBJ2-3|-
TGCGCCAGCAGTGAGAGCACAGATACGCAGTATTTT
CASSESTDTQYF
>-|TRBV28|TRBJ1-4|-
TGTGCCAGCAGTTTAAGGGGATCCGCCACAAAACTGTTTTTT
CASSLRGSATKLFF
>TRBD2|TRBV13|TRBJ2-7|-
TGTGCCAGCAGCTTAGGTCTAGCGGGAAGCTACGAGCAGTACTTC
CASSLGLAGSYEQYF
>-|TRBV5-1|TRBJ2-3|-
TGCGCCAGCAGCTTGGTCGGTAGAAGCACAGATACGCAGTATTTT
CASSLVGRSTDTQYF
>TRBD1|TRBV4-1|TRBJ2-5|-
TGCGCCAGCAGCCAAGGGACAGGGGGCCGGGAGACCCAGTACTTC
CASSQGTGGRETQYF
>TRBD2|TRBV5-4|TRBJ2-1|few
TGTGCCAGCAGCTTGGGACTAGCGGGAAGCTCCTACAATGAGCAGTTCTTC
CASSLGLAGSSYNEQFF
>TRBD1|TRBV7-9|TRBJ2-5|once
TGTGCCAGCAGCCCCACAGGGGGCCGAGGGACCCAGTACTTC
CASSPTGGRGTQYF
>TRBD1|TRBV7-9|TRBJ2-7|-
TGTGCCAGCAGCTTAGCCGGGACAGGGGTCTACGAGCAGTACTTC
CASSLAGTGVYEQYF
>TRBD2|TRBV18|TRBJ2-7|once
TGTGCCAGCTCCTTCACCCGAGGACGGACGGGGGGTAACGAGCAGTACTTC
CASSFTRGRTGGNEQYF
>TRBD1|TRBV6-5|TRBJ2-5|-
TGTGCCAGCAGGGACAGGGCTCGGGAGACCCAGTACTTC
CASRDRARETQYF
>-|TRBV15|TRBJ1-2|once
TGTGCCACCAGCTTCGGGATCGGACAGAACTATGGCTACACCTTC
CATSFGIGQNYGYTF
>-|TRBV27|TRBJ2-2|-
TGTGCCAGCACCCATTTGAGGGTGCGAGGGAACACCGGGGAGCTGTTTTTT
CASTHLRVRGNTGELFF
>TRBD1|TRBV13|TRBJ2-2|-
TGTGCCAGCAGCATCGGACAGGGAAGTAACACCGGGGAGCTGTTTTTT
CASSIGQGSNTGELFF
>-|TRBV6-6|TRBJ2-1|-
TGTGCCAGCAGTTCCACAGTAGGGGGTTATGAGCAGTTCTTC
CASSSTVGGYEQFF
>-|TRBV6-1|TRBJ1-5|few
TGTGCCAGCAGTTCCGGAAGTAGCAATCAGCCCCAGCATTTT
CASSSGSSNQPQHF
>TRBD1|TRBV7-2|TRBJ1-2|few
TGTGCCAGCAGCTTGAGTACGGACAGGTACTATGGCTACACCTTC
CASSLSTDRYYGYTF
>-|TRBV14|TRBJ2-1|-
TGTGCCAGCAGCCAAGTTCGCGGGGCCGGAGCCGAGCAGTTCTTC
CASSQVRGAGAEQFF
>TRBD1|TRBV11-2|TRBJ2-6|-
TGTGCCAGCAGCTACAGGGGAACTGGGGCCAACGTCCTGACTTTC
CASSYRGTGANVLTF
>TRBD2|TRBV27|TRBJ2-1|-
TGTGCCAGCAGTTTGCGGCGGGAGAGAGATGAGCAGTTCTTC
CASSLRRERDEQFF
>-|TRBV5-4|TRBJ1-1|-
TGTGCCAGCAGCCCCTCCCTGGGGGAGTCCACTGAAGCTTTCTTT
CASSPSLGESTEAFF
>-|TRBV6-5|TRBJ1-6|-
TGTGCCAGCAGTTACGAAGGAAGAAAGGGGAGTTCACCCCTCCACTTT
CASSYEGRKGSSPLHF
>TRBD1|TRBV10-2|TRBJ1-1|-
TGCGCCAGCGGACCTTTACAGGGGGGAGAAGCTTTCTTT
CASGPLQGGEAFF
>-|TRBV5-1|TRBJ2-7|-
TGCGCCAGCAGCTTGGGACAAATGAACGAGCAGTACTTC
CASSLGQMNEQYF
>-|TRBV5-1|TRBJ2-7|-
TGCGCCAGCAGCTTCCGGTTAAGGACAGTCAAGAACGAGCAGTACTTC
CASSFRLRTVKNEQYF
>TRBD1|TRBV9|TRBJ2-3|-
TGTGCCAGCAGCGTAGCTTCGGGACAGGTGACAGATACGCAGTATTTT
CASSVASGQVTDTQYF
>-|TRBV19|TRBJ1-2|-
TGTGCCAGTACAGGCTCGTGGAGCTACACCTTC
CASTGSWSYTF
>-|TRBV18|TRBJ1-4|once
TGTGCCAGCTCACCAGGGGCAACTAATGAAAAACTGTTTTTT
CASSPGATNEKLFF
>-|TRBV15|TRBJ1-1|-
TGTGCCACCAGCAGAGATGGCCAGTGGGACCTAAACACTGAAGCTTTCTTT
CATSRDGQWDLNTEAFF
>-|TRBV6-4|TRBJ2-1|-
TGTGCCAGCAGTGACTCCCCCACCGAAAATTATTACAATGAGCAGTTCTTC
CASSDSPTENYYNEQFF
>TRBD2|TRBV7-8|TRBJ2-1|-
TGTGCCAGCAGCTCTAGCGGGGGGGCCTACAATGAGCAGTTCTTC
CASSSSGGAYNEQFF
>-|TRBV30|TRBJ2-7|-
TGTGCCTGGAGGGGAGCGAGAATCGAGCAGTACTTC
CAWRGARIEQYF
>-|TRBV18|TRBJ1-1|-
TGTGCCAGCTCACCACAGATTAACACTGAAGCTTTCTTT
CASSPQINTEAFF